This T cell receptor beta chain came from a study of blood T cell repertoires in COVID-19. Source study methods: Reference gene primers were amplified, and this amplification served to estimate nucleated cell counts. Some clones are missing from TCRdb's copy, which holds only in-frame ones; the method was immunoSEQ multiplex PCR. V and J calls and clone size are copied from that table; D and trimming were computed from the DNA. The sample records approximately 260,000 clones, 89% being singletons. Trimming took 2 bases from V and 1 from J; bases not matched to a gene: 5. Germline-derived CDR1 and CDR2 are MNHNS and SASEGT. CDR3 length: 15 amino acids.

The J gene is TRBJ2-7, the V gene TRBV6-1; 7 bases line up with TRBD2. The specimen sequenced was peripheral blood. This clonotype was obtained from a man aged 45-65 years with acute or convalescent COVID-19. The CDR3 spells CASSELGGISYEQYF. In nucleotides, the CDR3 is TGTGCCAGCAGTGAACTCGGGGGGATTTCCTACGAGCAGTACTTC.